This passage covers 20 T cell receptor beta chains from one sample sequenced in a study of preoperative IRX-2 immunotherapy in early breast cancer. Treatment defined: preoperative locoregional IRX-2 cytokine immunotherapy. Data came from immunoSEQ multiplex PCR; TCRdb stores just in-frame clones and leaves some out. The table records 7,000 to 9,000 clones, more than 70% of them present only once. Sequencing was performed on tumor tissue, taken after IRX-2 immunotherapy. The receptors derive from a human donor with breast cancer.

This clone was recorded a few times. J is TRBJ2-5 and V is TRBV7-1, with a weak D call TRBD1 (5 bases). TRBV7-1 is annotated as an ORF whose role is uncertain. The V end was cut by 4 bases, the J end by 5 bases, with 14 bases between. There are 14 residues in the CDR3. CDR3 sequence (DNA): TGTGCCAGCAGCTTGGGTAACAGGTGGGAGACCCAGTACTTC. Its translation is CASSLGNRWETQYF.

The genes are TRBV6-8 and TRBJ1-3; D is possibly TRBD1 (5 bases). V was pared by 5 bases and J by 3 bases, with 17 bases between. The CDR3 is made up of 16 amino acids. Germline values: CDR1 MNHGY, CDR2 SAAAGT. The CDR3 region has the DNA TGTGCCAGCAGTGAGGGGAACAGAGTCGGTGGAAACACCATATATTTT. Protein sequence: CASSEGNRVGGNTIYF.

A note on this clone: Other nucleotide sequences in the sample specify the same CDR3. This chain connects TRBV18 to TRBJ1-2; no reliable D call. V was pared by 1 base and J by 3 bases, with 6 bases between. Germline CDR1 and CDR2: KGHSH and LQKENI. The CDR3 spans 13 residues. The DNA for the CDR3 is TGTGCCAGCTCACCACGGACGGACTATGGCTACACCTTC. It yields the protein CASSPRTDYGYTF. The whole variable domain, filled in from reference TRBV18 and TRBJ1-2, reads NAGVMQNPRHLVRRRGQEARLRCSPMKGHSHVYWYRQLPEEGLKFMVYLQKENIIDESGMPKERFSAEFPKEGPSILRIQQVVRGDSAAYFCASSPRTDYGYTFGSGTRLTVV.

The genes are TRBV10-2 and TRBJ2-1, with a tentative D call TRBD1 (6 bases). This CDR3 has 13 amino acids. Germline CDR1 WSHSY, CDR2 SAAADI. V lost 6 bases and J lost 3, with 9 bases in between. The CDR3 loop reads CASRDRIYNEQFF. CDR3 sequence (DNA): TGCGCCAGCAGAGACAGGATCTACAATGAGCAGTTCTTC.

The genes are TRBV18 and TRBJ2-7; 9 positions match TRBD1. V trimming: 4 bases; J trimming: 3 bases; junction bases outside the gene matches: 4. The length of the CDR3 is 14 residues. Germline CDR1 is KGHSH and CDR2 is LQKENI. CDR3 sequence reads: CASSLTGGYYEQYF. In DNA, the CDR3 is TGTGCCAGCTCACTGACAGGGGGATACTACGAGCAGTACTTC.

V and J are TRBV6-8 and TRBJ1-1; 8 bases agree with TRBD1. Germline V CDR1 and CDR2: MNHGY, SAAAGT. V lost 6 bases, J lost 5 bases, and 8 bases stayed unmatched. The length of the CDR3 is 14 residues. The CDR3 spells CASSPMDRVTEAFF. The CDR3 bases are TGTGCCAGCAGCCCGATGGACAGGGTTACTGAAGCTTTCTTT.

This clone was counted a single time. This sequence joins TRBV4-2 and TRBJ1-2; D call uncertain. CDR3 length equals 15 residues. Germline CDR1 is LGHNA and CDR2 is YNFKEQ. V lost 5 bases and J 0 bases, leaving 13 bases between the germline ends. DNA of the CDR3: TGTGCCAGCAGCTTACTCGGCGAGACTAACTATGGCTACACCTTC. Amino acid sequence: CASSLLGETNYGYTF.

The genes are TRBV28 and TRBJ2-7; 9 bases are shared with TRBD2. CDR3 length: 15 residues. J gave up 9 bases and V 9 bases, and 18 bases lay outside the gene matches. CDR1 is MDHEN, CDR2 SYDVKM, per germline. The CDR3 sequence is CASRPKLGLALVQYF. The CDR3 region has the DNA TGTGCCAGTCGCCCAAAGCTGGGACTAGCTTTGGTGCAGTACTTC.

The chain joins TRBV19 to TRBJ1-4; unclear D gene. The CDR3 is made up of 14 amino acids. Germline V CDR1 and CDR2: LNHDA, SQIVND (reference sequence). With 3 bases removed from V and 5 bases from J, the gap between germline ends came to 10 bases. The DNA of the CDR3 is TGTGCCAGTAGTATTAGGGCAGTGAATGAAAAACTGTTTTTT. Encoded protein: CASSIRAVNEKLFF.

In DNA form, the CDR3 reads TGTGCCAGCAGTTACCGAGGGCGCGAGCAGTACTTC. Encoded protein: CASSYRGREQYF. The chain couples TRBV6-8 to TRBJ2-7; TRBD2 might be the D (5 bases). The CDR3 extends over 12 amino acids. Per the germline V gene, CDR1 is MNHGY and CDR2 is SAAAGT. Trimming removed 2 bases at V and 6 bases at J, with 8 bases between.

The chain links TRBV11-1 to TRBJ2-1; 7 bases are shared with TRBD1. The junction had 7 bases not matched to a gene; V was cut back by 6 bases and J by 2 bases. This CDR3 is 15 amino acids long. The germline V gene has CDR1 SGHAT and CDR2 FQDESV (reference sequence). The CDR3 DNA reads TGTGCCAGCAGGACCCGGGACAGCACCTACAATGAGCAGTTCTTC. Residues: CASRTRDSTYNEQFF.

The chain carries TRBV6-8 and TRBJ1-1, with no clear D. V dropped 1 base and J dropped 4 bases, with 4 bases sitting between them. The V gene's germline CDR1 is MNHGY and CDR2 SAAAGT. There are 12 residues in the CDR3. The CDR3, as DNA: TGTGCCAGCAGTTACTGGAGCACTGAAGCTTTCTTT. It is translated as CASSYWSTEAFF.

CDR3 nucleotide sequence: TGTGCCAGCAGCTTGACTAGCGGGGGTGTCAATGAGCAGTTCTTC. Translation: CASSLTSGGVNEQFF. V and J are TRBV7-7 and TRBJ2-1; 12 bases match TRBD2. The CDR3 has 15 residues. J gave up 6 bases and V 3 bases, and 3 bases lay outside the gene matches. Germline CDR1 is SSHAT and CDR2 is FNYEAQ (reference sequence).

This rearrangement joins TRBV6-8 to TRBJ1-2; D might be TRBD1 (5 bases). Germline values: CDR1 MNHGY, CDR2 SAAAGT. The CDR3 covers 14 residues. Deletions cut 2 bases from V and 8 bases from J, with 15 bases between. Here the CDR3 DNA reads TGTGCCAGCAGTTACGAGCGGGACCTGCGGGGCTACACCTTC. Its translation: CASSYERDLRGYTF.

This chain connects TRBV6-8 to TRBJ1-3; 7 bases map to TRBD1. After removal of 4 bases from V and 4 bases from J, the junction contained 4 bases not matched to a gene. The CDR3 has 14 amino acids. Looked up from germline, CDR1 is MNHGY and CDR2 is SAAAGT. CDR3: CASSLGTAGNTIYF. CDR3 DNA: TGTGCCAGCAGTTTAGGGACAGCAGGAAACACCATATATTTT.

For the CDR3, the DNA is TGTGCCAGCACCTCAGGGGCAGACAAAAGGACCGGGGAGCTGTTTTTT. It codes for CASTSGADKRTGELFF. The rearrangement links TRBV6-8 to TRBJ2-2, with D perhaps TRBD1 (6 bases). The CDR3 runs 16 residues. The V gene lost 7 bases and the J gene lost 5 bases, with 20 bases spanning the gap. CDR1 and CDR2 from the germline V gene are MNHGY and SAAAGT.

The chain is built from TRBV6-8 and TRBJ1-3, with D possibly TRBD1 on 5 matching bases. The ends were cut back, 6 bases at V and 0 bases at J, with 12 bases in the middle. Germline CDR1 MNHGY, CDR2 SAAAGT. CDR3 length: 15 residues. CDR3 residues: CASSAGGISGNTIYF. The DNA of the CDR3 is TGTGCCAGCAGCGCGGGGGGGATCTCTGGAAACACCATATATTTT.

The chain carries TRBV6-8 and TRBJ2-1, with D possibly TRBD2 on 6 matching bases. Germline CDR1 MNHGY, CDR2 SAAAGT. V was clipped by 10 bases and J by 2 bases, with 15 bases between them. The CDR3 is made up of 14 amino acids. CDR3 amino acids: CAIGSANAYNEQFF. CDR3 bases: TGTGCCATCGGGAGCGCTAACGCCTACAATGAGCAGTTCTTC.

The chain couples TRBV30 to TRBJ2-2, with D uncertain. V was clipped by 0 bases and J by 7 bases, with 6 bases between them. The CDR3 is 12 residues long. CDR1 and CDR2 (germline): GTSNPN, SVGIG (reference sequence). CDR3 in DNA: TGTGCCTGGAGTGTACGAGGCGGGGAGCTGTTTTTT. Translating gives CAWSVRGGELFF.

The rearrangement uses TRBV18 and TRBJ2-3, with TRBD2 matching over 7 bases. The CDR3 totals 15 residues. V shed 2 bases, J shed 0 bases, and the junction held 2 bases outside the gene matches. From germline, CDR1 is KGHSH and CDR2 LQKENI. This CDR3 reads CASSPKGGSTDTQYF. The CDR3 DNA sequence: TGTGCCAGCTCACCAAAGGGAGGGAGCACAGATACGCAGTATTTT.